This TCR beta chain was sequenced for a study of blood T cell repertoires in COVID-19. Study information: The study drew acute and convalescent COVID-19 samples from the United States, Italy and Spain. From T cells, B-cell-depleted T cells, or PBMCs came the material, which was cDNA or gDNA.

Produced via immunoSEQ multiplex PCR; TCRdb's table is partial and in-frame only. The sample includes about 190,000 clones, more than 70% of them seen just once. Trimming took 2 bases from V and 1 from J; bases not matched to a gene: 3. The CDR3 sequence is 15 residues long. Germline lookup yields CDR1 SGHRS and CDR2 YFSETQ. Sequenced sample: PBMCs or T cells enriched from blood (not recorded which). This receptor was identified in a man between 40 and 49 years old with acute COVID-19. The rearrangement links TRBV5-1 to TRBJ2-1; TRBD1 aligns across 7 bases. CDR3 bases: TGCGCCAGCAGCTTAAAACAGGGGTCCTACAATGAGCAGTTCTTC. The encoded protein is CASSLKQGSYNEQFF.